The 18 T cell receptor beta chains below come from one sample, sequenced in a study of T cell clonality in common variable immunodeficiency. Clones were sequenced by immunoSEQ multiplex PCR, and TCRdb holds only the in-frame ones, with some missing. The repertoire consists of roughly 70,000 clones, none detected only once. Specimen: peripheral blood mononuclear cells. The receptors stem from a person aged 18 to 70 in good health.

This clone turned up a few times. Here the CDR3 reads CASSRLQGYEQYF. The CDR3 DNA, read in part, is TGTGCCAGCTCACGCCTACAGGGCTACGAG. The chain combines TRBV18 with TRBJ2-7, with D possibly being TRBD1 (6 bases). Coverage ceases 3 residues before the CDR3 finishes, and the germline J gene fills in the end. The CDR3 runs 13 residues. Germline CDR1 and CDR2: KGHSH and LQKENI. Deletions cut 4 bases from V and 3 bases from J, with 10 bases between.

Many counts were recorded for this clone. CDR3 residues: CASSQDWAGVKSGANVLTF. The DNA read from the CDR3 is TGTGCCAGCAGCCAAGATTGGGCAGGGGTAAAATCTGGGGCCAACGTC. The chain uses TRBV14 and TRBJ2-6, with D maybe TRBD1 (6 bases). The sequenced fragment ends 3 residues before the CDR3 boundary, so the rest is inferred from the germline J gene. The CDR3 has 19 amino acids. Trimming pared 0 bases from V and 1 base from J, leaving 16 bases between. The germline CDR1 and CDR2 sequences are SGHDN and FVKESK.

This clone was picked up many times. The read is 3 residues too short to cover the CDR3 end, so that end is filled in from the germline J gene. This sequence joins TRBV7-3 and TRBJ2-1, with D unresolved. Trimming left V 3 bases short and J 7 bases short, with 7 bases between. CDR3 length: 12 amino acids. CDR1 and CDR2 (germline): SGHTA, FQGTGA. The sequenced part of the CDR3 DNA is TGTGCCAGCAGCTTCCCCGGGAATGAG. Encoded protein: CASSFPGNE. The CDR3 in full is CASSFPGNEQFF.

This clone was observed a handful of times. The read falls 3 residues short of the CDR3 end, and the missing part is taken from the germline J gene. This CDR3 is also generated by other DNA sequences in the sample. The chain uses TRBV5-5 and TRBJ2-5; possible D gene TRBD2, 6 bases. V was trimmed by 4 bases and J by 1 base, leaving 14 bases between them. This CDR3 contains 15 residues. Germline-derived CDR1 and CDR2 are SGHKS and YYEKEE (reference sequence). CDR3 region: CASSPGLLGQETQYF. Partial CDR3 DNA: TGTGCCAGCAGCCCGGGACTCCTGGGCCAAGAGACC. Drawing the rest from reference TRBV5-5 and TRBJ2-5, the complete variable domain is DAGVTQSPTHLIKTRGQQVTLRCSPISGHKSVSWYQQVLGQGPQFIFQYYEKEERGRGNFPDRFSARQFPNYSSELNVNALLLGDSALYLCASSPGLLGQETQYFGPGTRLLVL.

In the case of this clone: The read ends 3 residues before the CDR3 terminus; that terminus is restored from the germline J gene. V and J are TRBV10-3 and TRBJ2-5, with 10 bases that match TRBD2. The CDR3 runs 14 residues. Germline trimming cut 10 bases from V and 2 bases from J; bases unmatched to any gene: 7. Germline loops: CDR1 ENHRY, CDR2 SYGVKD. The DNA read from the CDR3 is TGTGCCACCAAGCTAGCGGGGGTACAAGAGACC. The encoded protein is CATKLAGVQET. The full CDR3 protein reads CATKLAGVQETQYF.

This clone was detected many times. Germline and junction disagree at one end, which may indicate a read error. The CDR3 extends 3 residues past the end of the read, so its final part is completed from the germline J gene. The J gene is TRBJ2-1, the V gene TRBV7-3; the D is unclear. The CDR3 is 13 amino acids. The germline V gene encodes CDR1 SGHTA and CDR2 FQGTGA. The CDR3 region is CSSSLRHTNEQFF. CDR3 DNA, as far as it was read: TGTTCCAGCAGCTTAAGGCATACCAATGAG.

Ten or more counts support this clone. The CDR3 end is not reached by the read, which stops 3 residues before it; the germline J gene fills it in. The chain is built from TRBV30 and TRBJ1-2, with TRBD1 identical over 8 bases. This CDR3 has 17 residues. From germline, CDR1 is GTSNPN and CDR2 SVGIG (reference sequence). V was clipped by 3 bases and J by 3 bases; unmatched bases: 15. Partial CDR3 DNA: TGTGCCTGGAGGAGAAACCCCCGGGACAGGAAGTACTATGGC. It specifies CAWRRNPRDRKYYG. The CDR3 as a whole reads CAWRRNPRDRKYYGYTF.

This clone was seen ten or more times. Here the CDR3 reads CATFLGGELFF. CDR3 DNA (partial): TGTGCCACCTTCCTCGGCGGGGAG. This chain links TRBV19 with TRBJ2-2; D ambiguous. The missing CDR3 end, 3 residues past where the read stops, is filled in from the germline J gene. This CDR3 is built from 11 residues. Germline CDR1 LNHDA, CDR2 SQIVND (reference sequence). The ends were cut back, 10 bases at V and 7 bases at J, with 10 bases in the middle. Full variable domain (remainder filled in from reference TRBV19 and TRBJ2-2): DGGITQSPKYLFRKEGQNVTLSCEQNLNHDAMYWYRQDPGQGLRLIYYSQIVNDFQKGDIAEGYSVSREKKESFPLTVTSAQKNPTAFYLCATFLGGELFFGEGSRLTVL.

This clone was picked up many times. The read ends 3 residues shy of where the CDR3 ends; the end is completed using the germline J gene. The chain has TRBV5-1 and TRBJ1-1, with D uncertain. This CDR3 comprises 15 residues. V shed 7 bases and J shed 1 base, with 17 bases lying between them. The germline V gene has CDR1 SGHRS and CDR2 YFSETQ. The CDR3 is CASFVSEGRNTEAFF. The DNA read from the CDR3 is TGCGCCAGCTTCGTCTCAGAGGGCCGGAACACTGAA.

This clone has ten or more counts. The read falls 3 residues short of the CDR3 end, and the missing part is taken from the germline J gene. V usage is TRBV20-1 and J usage is TRBJ2-5; 7 bases line up with TRBD1. Trimming took 3 bases from V and 3 from J; bases not matched to a gene: 4. Germline V lookup: CDR1 DFQATT, CDR2 SNEGSKA (reference sequence). The CDR3 is made up of 13 amino acids. Incomplete CDR3 DNA: TGCAGTGCTAGTCGGCAGGGGGAAGAGACC. This codes for CSASRQGEET. Given in full, the CDR3 is CSASRQGEETQYF.

This clone was seen many times. The read gets to within 3 residues of the CDR3 end, and the germline J gene fills in the rest. The J gene is TRBJ1-2, the V gene TRBV30; D possibly corresponds to TRBD1 (5 bases). This CDR3 region has 14 residues. V was clipped by 6 bases and J by 1 base, with 15 bases between them. Looked up from germline, CDR1 is GTSNPN and CDR2 is SVGIG (reference sequence). CDR3 bases read: TGTGCCTGCCCGGGGGGTGGCGGTAACTATGGC. Protein: CACPGGGGNYG. The entire CDR3 reads CACPGGGGNYGYTF.

The sample holds many counts of this clone. The CDR3 goes on 3 residues after the read ends, and that part is filled in from the germline J gene. The J gene is TRBJ1-4, the V gene TRBV7-2, with 8 bases matching TRBD1. The CDR3 extends over 17 amino acids. Germline CDR1 is SGHTA and CDR2 is FQGNSA. V lost 0 bases and J lost 5; bases outside the gene matches: 8. This chain's CDR3 is CASSLARGRRRNEKLFF. The sequenced CDR3 bases are TGTGCCAGCAGCTTAGCCAGGGGGCGTCGTAGAAATGAAAAA.

This clone was observed at least ten times. The read terminates 3 residues ahead of where the CDR3 ends, so the germline J gene completes it. This rearrangement joins TRBV20-1 to TRBJ2-5, with TRBD1 identical over 9 bases. The CDR3 consists of 16 residues. Germline CDR1 reads DFQATT; CDR2 reads SNEGSKA (reference sequence). With 1 base clipped from V and 4 bases from J, the junction kept 10 bases outside the gene matches. The CDR3 loop reads CSARVGGPGQGETQYF. The sequenced part of the CDR3 DNA is TGCAGTGCTAGAGTAGGGGGACCGGGACAGGGAGAGACC.

The table lists this clone with many counts. This CDR3 is CSVRQGDQPQHF. Partial CDR3 DNA: TGCAGCGTCCGACAGGGCGATCAGCCC. The gene calls are TRBV29-1 and TRBJ1-5; 7 bases align to TRBD1. The CDR3 is cut off 3 residues early in the read; its end comes from the germline J gene. CDR3 length equals 12 residues. J gave up 5 bases and V 6 bases, and 4 bases lay outside the gene matches. From germline, CDR1 is SQVTM and CDR2 ANQGSEA.

This clone was detected many times. The missing CDR3 end, 3 residues past where the read stops, is filled in from the germline J gene. The chain carries TRBV18 and TRBJ2-7; TRBD1 agrees at 11 bases. The V gene's germline CDR1 is KGHSH and CDR2 LQKENI. The CDR3 is 17 amino acids. The V segment lost 5 bases and the J segment 2 bases; nucleotides outside the gene matches: 11. The CDR3 is CASSSRTGGASAYEQYF. The covered CDR3 bases are TGTGCCAGCTCATCAAGGACAGGGGGCGCCTCTGCCTACGAG.

This clone was picked up many times. The sequenced fragment ends 3 residues before the CDR3 boundary, so the rest is inferred from the germline J gene. This rearrangement joins TRBV9 to TRBJ2-3; a possible D gene is TRBD1 (5 bases). With 1 base removed from V and 5 bases from J, the gap between germline ends came to 5 bases. The CDR3 is 12 residues long. Germline V gene data show CDR1 as SGDLS and CDR2 as YYNGEE. The CDR3 reads CASSVTGDTQYF. Partial CDR3 DNA: TGTGCCAGCAGCGTAACAGGAGATACG.

The sample holds many counts of this clone. Read coverage stops 3 residues before the CDR3 terminus; the germline J gene supplies the remainder. This chain joins TRBV19 and TRBJ1-2, with a weak D call TRBD1 (5 bases). Per the germline V gene, CDR1 is LNHDA and CDR2 is SQIVND (reference sequence). The CDR3 extends over 16 amino acids. Between the trimmed V and J ends, which lost 5 bases and 6 bases, there was a span of 22 bases. The part of the CDR3 DNA that was read is TGTGCCAGTAGTCTCGATAGGGGTCCAGGCTACGATGGC. Amino acid sequence: CASSLDRGPGYDG. The entire CDR3 is CASSLDRGPGYDGYTF.

This clone was recorded many times. This CDR3 is CASSSTSGASDTQYF. The CDR3 DNA, read in part, is TGTGCCAGCAGCTCGACTAGCGGGGCATCAGATACG. J is TRBJ2-3 and V is TRBV7-3; 11 bases match TRBD2. The read stops 3 residues short of the end of the CDR3; the missing end is completed from the germline J gene. From germline, CDR1 is SGHTA and CDR2 FQGTGA. The CDR3 runs to 15 residues. Trimming at V came to 4 bases and at J to 4 bases, leaving 4 bases not matched to a gene.